Listed below are T cell receptor beta chains from one sample, sequenced in a study of molecular identifiers for immune sequencing clone quantification. TCRdb reprocessed the PCR reads with MiXCR, giving one entry per CDR3 protein. The table shows 400,000 to 600,000 distinct CDR3 sequences, with about a fifth occurring only once. Input material: naive CD8+ T cells from blood, with Jurkat cell RNA spiked in. These receptors were taken from a human donor in good health. Some libraries in this study had Jurkat cell RNA spiked in. CDR3s include the opening cysteine and the closing phenylalanine or tryptophan. Each record gives: V gene, J gene, CDR3 protein.

TRBV12-3/TRBV12-4	TRBJ2-5	CASSQARTVETQYF
TRBV29-1	TRBJ2-3	CSVPGQGTDTQYF
TRBV10-2	TRBJ1-1	CASSEGRARSNTEAFF
TRBV6-2/TRBV6-3	TRBJ1-6	CASNYLEGWDSPLHF
TRBV6-5	TRBJ2-1	CASSYSVRGPYNEQFF
TRBV11-2	TRBJ2-5	CASSHPGPPETQYF
TRBV27	TRBJ2-5	CASSFSAGLQETQYF
TRBV5-1	TRBJ2-5	CASSAAAGGMETQYF
TRBV6-5	TRBJ2-7	CASRLGRAGEQYF
TRBV30	TRBJ2-4	CAWSVPVAKNIQYF
TRBV28	TRBJ1-2	CASSRDTDYGYTF
TRBV7-9	TRBJ1-3	CASSLWYATGHSGNTIYF
TRBV14	TRBJ2-6	CASSQRGGNSGANVLTF
TRBV6-2/TRBV6-3	TRBJ2-5	CASSYDVTLAGAQETQYF
TRBV4-3	TRBJ2-7	CASSLNTAFREQYF
TRBV6-6	TRBJ1-5	CASTIPGQQTQPQHF
TRBV9	TRBJ2-2	CASSVTSGQGLLTGELFF
TRBV27	TRBJ2-7	CASSLSVGSSSYEQYF
TRBV27	TRBJ2-1	CASSSLLAGGGNEQFF
TRBV4-1	TRBJ2-7	CASSPSPGDEQYF
TRBV4-3	TRBJ2-7	CASSQEHEIGSYEQYF
TRBV19	TRBJ2-7	CASSILSGGLNEQYF
TRBV2	TRBJ1-2	CASSELGRSVENYGYTF
TRBV5-1	TRBJ1-1	CASSGWTGGDTEAFF
TRBV6-5	TRBJ2-3	CASSYSQTGVRTDTQYF
TRBV7-9	TRBJ2-7	CASSLGSGIHEQYF
TRBV4-3	TRBJ2-5	CASSQERSQETQYF
TRBV6-2/TRBV6-3	TRBJ2-7	CASSYGNIFYEQYF
TRBV6-5	TRBJ2-2	CASSYSIQGASGELFF
TRBV13	TRBJ1-1	CASRQTGQGRNDEAFF
TRBV30	TRBJ1-2	CAHRDSSGYTF
TRBV3-1	TRBJ1-1	CASSPGQFSTEAFF
TRBV12-3/TRBV12-4	TRBJ2-2	CASSGGGLAANTGELFF
TRBV20-1	TRBJ2-4	CSASTTELAKNTQYF
TRBV11-2	TRBJ2-1	CASSGTGNYNEQFF
TRBV4-1	TRBJ2-7	CASSFRVELYEQYF
TRBV7-6	TRBJ2-1	CASSLVLAYEQFF
TRBV30	TRBJ1-1	CAWTLSRMTEAFF
TRBV7-9	TRBJ2-2	CASSSSTGELFF
TRBV27	TRBJ2-6	CASSKMGRTPSGANALTF
TRBV19	TRBJ2-5	CASRPGLAGTQETQYF
TRBV28	TRBJ1-2	CASRHYRLAGRIYGYTF
TRBV2	TRBJ1-2	CASSEASGQAHYGYTF
TRBV4-3	TRBJ1-3	CASSQDRGAGNTIYF
TRBV7-2	TRBJ2-1	CASRLSGGAGIGNEQFF
TRBV9	TRBJ1-1	CASSVAGAGTEAFF
TRBV6-2/TRBV6-3	TRBJ2-1	CASSSIFGLADNEQFF
TRBV29-1	TRBJ2-3	CSAKDVDTQYF
TRBV7-9	TRBJ2-7	CASSSLAGVTYEQYF
TRBV9	TRBJ2-5	CASTRTSGQETQYF
TRBV4-2	TRBJ1-5	CASSQDIGTGYMGNQPQHF
TRBV27	TRBJ1-1	CASSPEWGEANTEAFF
TRBV6-5	TRBJ1-5	CASSFSVNQPQHF
TRBV28	TRBJ2-7	CASRDTAYEQYF
TRBV12-3/TRBV12-4	TRBJ2-7	CASSPTLSEQYF
TRBV6-2/TRBV6-3	TRBJ2-5	CASKSGTSGSTWVETQYF
TRBV29-1	TRBJ2-1	CSVSPGRLAYNEQFF